This TCR beta chain was recovered during a study of shared clonotypes between healthy human individuals. Study in general: The study enrolled two women and three men aged 18 to 49.

Terminally differentiated effector memory CD45RA+ cells were excluded by CCR7 positive selection of CD45RO-negative cells. The study drew all its donors from Caucasian adults living in Nashville, Tennessee. Germline V gene lookup returns CDR1 ENHRY and CDR2 SYGVKD. The germline V and J ends were trimmed by 0 bases and 8 bases, with 16 bases remaining between them. CDR3 length equals 15 residues. Study results and limitations: Depth of sequencing was expected to influence donor clonotype sharing.

The DNA input per sorted-subset replicate PCR was roughly 0.2 ug, corresponding to 32,000 or so T cell genomes. TCRdb keeps only in-frame clones here, not all; method: immunoSEQ multiplex PCR. The sample records approximately 2,200,000 clones, roughly 91% being singletons. Notes on this clone: The target antigen is unknown.

The chain is built from TRBV10-3 and TRBJ1-2; TRBD1 is a possible D gene (6 bases). This clonotype originated in a man aged 18 to 30 in good health. Some clones in this sample may be carry-over from other donors' samples. Sequencing used naive CD8+ T cells from PBMCs. CDR3 protein: CAISESRGGSMGYTF. The CDR3 DNA sequence: TGTGCCATCAGTGAGTCGAGGGGGGGGTCGATGGGCTACACCTTC.